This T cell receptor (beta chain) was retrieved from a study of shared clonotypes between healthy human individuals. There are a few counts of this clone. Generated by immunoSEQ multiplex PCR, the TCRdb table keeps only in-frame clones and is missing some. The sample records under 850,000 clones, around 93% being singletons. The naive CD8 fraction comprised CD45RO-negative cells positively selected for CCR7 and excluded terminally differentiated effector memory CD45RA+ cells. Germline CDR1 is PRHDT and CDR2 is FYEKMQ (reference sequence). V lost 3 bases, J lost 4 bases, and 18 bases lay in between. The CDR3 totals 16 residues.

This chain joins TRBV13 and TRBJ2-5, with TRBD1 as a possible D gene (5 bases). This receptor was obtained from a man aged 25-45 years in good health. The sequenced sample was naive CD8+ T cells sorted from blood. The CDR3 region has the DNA TGTGCCAGCAGCTTGGCCCTATCTAGGGGTGGAGAGACCCAGTACTTC. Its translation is CASSLALSRGGETQYF.